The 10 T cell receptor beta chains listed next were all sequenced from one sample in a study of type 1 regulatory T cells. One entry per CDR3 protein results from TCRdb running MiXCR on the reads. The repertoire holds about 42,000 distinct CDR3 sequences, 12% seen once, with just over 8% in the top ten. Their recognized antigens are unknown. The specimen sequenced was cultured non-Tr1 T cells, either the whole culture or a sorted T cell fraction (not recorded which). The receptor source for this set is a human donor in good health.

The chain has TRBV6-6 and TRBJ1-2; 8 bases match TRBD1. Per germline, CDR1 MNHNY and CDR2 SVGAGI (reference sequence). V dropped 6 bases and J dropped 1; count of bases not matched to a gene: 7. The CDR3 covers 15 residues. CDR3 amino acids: CASSKTQGGNYGYTF. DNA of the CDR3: TGTGCCAGCAGCAAGACACAGGGGGGTAACTATGGCTACACCTTC.

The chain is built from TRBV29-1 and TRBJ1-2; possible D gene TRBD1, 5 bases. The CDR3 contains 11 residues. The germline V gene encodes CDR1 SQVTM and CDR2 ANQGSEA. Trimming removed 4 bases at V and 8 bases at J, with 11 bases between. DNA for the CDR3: TGCAGCGTTGTCGGGGGTGCGGGCTACACCTTC. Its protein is CSVVGGAGYTF.

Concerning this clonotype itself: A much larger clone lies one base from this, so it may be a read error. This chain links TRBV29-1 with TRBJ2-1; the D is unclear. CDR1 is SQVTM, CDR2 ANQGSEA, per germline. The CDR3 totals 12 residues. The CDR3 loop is CGVTSSYNEQFF. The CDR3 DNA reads TGCGGCGTTACCAGCTCCTACAATGAGCAGTTCTTC.

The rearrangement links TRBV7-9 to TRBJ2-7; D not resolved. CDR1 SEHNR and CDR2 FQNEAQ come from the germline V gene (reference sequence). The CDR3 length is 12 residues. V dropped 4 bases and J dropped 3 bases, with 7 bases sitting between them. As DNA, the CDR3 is TGTGCCAGCAGCTCCTACATCTACGAGCAGTACTTC. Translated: CASSSYIYEQYF.

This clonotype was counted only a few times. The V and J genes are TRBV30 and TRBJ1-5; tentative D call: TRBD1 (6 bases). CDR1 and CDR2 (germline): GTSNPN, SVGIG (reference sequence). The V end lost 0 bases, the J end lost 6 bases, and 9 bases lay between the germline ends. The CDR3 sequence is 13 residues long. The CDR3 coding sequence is TGTGCCTGGAGTGTACAGGGTGGTCAGCCCCAGCATTTT. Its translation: CAWSVQGGQPQHF. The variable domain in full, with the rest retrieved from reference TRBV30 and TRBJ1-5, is SQTIHQWPATLVQPVGSPLSLECTVEGTSNPNLYWYRQAAGRGLQLLFYSVGIGQISSEVPQNLSASRPQDRQFILSSKKLLLSDSGFYLCAWSVQGGQPQHFGDGTRLSIL.

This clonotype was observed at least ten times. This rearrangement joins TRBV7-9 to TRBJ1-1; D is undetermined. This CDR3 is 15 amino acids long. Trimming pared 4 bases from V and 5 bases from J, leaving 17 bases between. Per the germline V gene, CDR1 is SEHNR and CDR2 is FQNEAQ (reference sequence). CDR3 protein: CASSSASGWETEAFF. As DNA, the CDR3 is TGTGCCAGCAGCTCAGCCTCGGGGTGGGAGACTGAAGCTTTCTTT.

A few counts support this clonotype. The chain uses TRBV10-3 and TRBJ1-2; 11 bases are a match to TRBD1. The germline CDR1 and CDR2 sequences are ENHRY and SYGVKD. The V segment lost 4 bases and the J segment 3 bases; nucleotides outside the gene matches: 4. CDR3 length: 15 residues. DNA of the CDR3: TGTGCCATCAGTGGCGGGACAGGGGGGGACTATGGCTACACCTTC. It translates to CAISGGTGGDYGYTF.

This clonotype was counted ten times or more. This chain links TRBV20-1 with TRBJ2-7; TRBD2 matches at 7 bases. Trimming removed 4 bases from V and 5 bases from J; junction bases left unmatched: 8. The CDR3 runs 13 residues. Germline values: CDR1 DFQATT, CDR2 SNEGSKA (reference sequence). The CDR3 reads CSAIAGSTDEQYF. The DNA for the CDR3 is TGCAGTGCTATAGCGGGCTCTACCGACGAGCAGTACTTC.

The CDR3 protein is CSARDSGQSYEQYF. The CDR3 coding sequence is TGCAGTGCTAGAGACTCGGGACAGTCCTACGAGCAGTACTTC. This chain uses TRBV20-1 with TRBJ2-7, with 7 bases lining up with TRBD1. V was clipped by 0 bases and J by 1 base; unmatched bases: 3. The CDR3 runs to 14 residues. Germline values: CDR1 DFQATT, CDR2 SNEGSKA (reference sequence).

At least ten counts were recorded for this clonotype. The CDR3 protein is CASSQAGGEGYEQYF. CDR3 sequence (DNA): TGTGCCAGCAGCCAAGCAGGGGGCGAGGGCTACGAGCAGTACTTC. The chain uses TRBV3-1 and TRBJ2-7; TRBD1 aligns across 8 bases. Looked up from germline, CDR1 is LGHDT and CDR2 is YNNKEL (reference sequence). With 1 base clipped from V and 3 bases from J, the junction kept 5 bases outside the gene matches. CDR3 length: 15 amino acids.